The rows below give T cell receptor beta chains drawn from one sample of a study of blood T cell repertoires in COVID-19. TCRdb's table, derived via immunoSEQ multiplex PCR, lists solely in-frame clones and lacks some. The table has about 68,000 clones, over 75% seen once; the top ten hold 20% to 25%. Sample: peripheral blood. These receptors were collected from a man in his forties or fifties with acute or convalescent COVID-19. Both conserved end residues are part of each CDR3. D genes are given only for firm matches. Only some rows state a clone size, as once, few, many or a class for expanded clones.

TRBJ1-5,.,.,TRBV19,CASSIAYQPQHF,TGTGCCAGTAGTATTGCGTATCAGCCCCAGCATTTT
TRBJ1-1,TRBD1,.,TRBV7-8,CASSPNDRVWAEAFF,TGTGCCAGCAGCCCCAACGACAGGGTATGGGCTGAAGCTTTCTTT
TRBJ1-1,.,once,TRBV11-2,CASSLGGLRDTEAFF,TGTGCCAGCAGCTTAGGGGGCTTAAGGGACACTGAAGCTTTCTTT
TRBJ2-1,TRBD2,.,TRBV2,CASGEGHPIYNEQFF,TGTGCCAGCGGGGAGGGGCATCCCATATACAATGAGCAGTTCTTC
TRBJ2-3,.,.,TRBV7-2,CASSSPGDTQYF,TGTGCCAGCAGCTCCCCCGGGGATACGCAGTATTTT
TRBJ2-7,TRBD1,many,TRBV7-9,CASSWDRGSYEQYF,TGTGCCAGCAGCTGGGACAGGGGTTCCTACGAGCAGTACTTC
TRBJ2-7,TRBD2,.,TRBV30,CAWGTSHEQYF,TGTGCCTGGGGGACTAGCCACGAGCAGTACTTC
TRBJ1-3,.,.,TRBV5-1,CASSLVGAGGDTIYF,TGCGCCAGCAGCTTGGTCGGGGCAGGAGGGGACACCATATATTTT
TRBJ1-2,TRBD1,few,TRBV30,CAWKAGGWYGYTF,TGTGCCTGGAAGGCAGGGGGCTGGTATGGCTACACCTTC
TRBJ2-3,.,.,TRBV9,CASKRGTDTQYF,TGTGCCAGCAAAAGGGGAACAGATACGCAGTATTTT
TRBJ1-5,.,.,TRBV21-1,CASSPRDSFSNQPQHF,TGTGCCAGCAGCCCCCGGGACAGTTTTAGCAATCAGCCCCAGCATTTT
TRBJ1-5,TRBD1,.,TRBV2,CASSQGQTKTNQPQHF,TGTGCCAGCAGCCAGGGACAGACAAAAACCAATCAGCCCCAGCATTTT
TRBJ2-3,TRBD2,.,TRBV11-3,CASSSRGGLGTDTQYF,TGTGCCAGCAGCTCGCGGGGGGGCCTGGGCACAGATACGCAGTATTTT
TRBJ2-1,.,.,TRBV7-9,CASSPSTAYNEQFF,TGTGCCAGCAGCCCATCGACAGCTTACAATGAGCAGTTCTTC
TRBJ2-7,TRBD2,.,TRBV3-1/TRBV3-2,CASSLQRGLYEQYF,TGTGCCAGCAGCCTACAGCGGGGGCTCTACGAGCAGTACTTC
TRBJ1-2,TRBD1,.,TRBV2,CASSETVQGIGVYTF,TGTGCCAGCAGTGAGACGGTACAGGGGATTGGAGTCTACACCTTC
TRBJ1-5,TRBD1,.,TRBV4-1,CASSHPPGTGATNQPQHF,TGCGCCAGCAGCCATCCCCCCGGGACAGGGGCCACGAATCAGCCCCAGCATTTT
TRBJ2-1,.,.,TRBV3-1/TRBV3-2,CAIGGPYNEQFF,TGTGCCATCGGGGGGCCCTACAATGAGCAGTTCTTC
TRBJ1-6,TRBD1,.,TRBV4-1,CASSHPPPGTGKYNSPLHF,TGCGCCAGCAGCCACCCCCCTCCCGGGACAGGGAAGTATAATTCACCCCTCCACTTT
TRBJ1-1,.,.,TRBV6-4,CASSATRQAEGTEAFF,TGTGCCAGCAGTGCGACTCGACAGGCTGAGGGGACTGAAGCTTTCTTT
TRBJ1-2,TRBD1,.,TRBV9,CASSVNRDRGFRGYTF,TGTGCCAGCAGCGTAAACCGGGACAGGGGATTTAGGGGCTACACCTTC
TRBJ2-7,.,few,TRBV10-1,CASSERFGVGTYEQYF,TGCGCCAGCAGTGAGCGTTTCGGGGTTGGGACCTACGAGCAGTACTTC
TRBJ1-1,.,.,TRBV7-2,CASSLVHLNTEAFF,TGTGCCAGCAGCTTAGTACATCTGAACACTGAAGCTTTCTTT
TRBJ1-1,TRBD1,.,TRBV11-2,CASSLGQGHVNTEAFF,TGTGCCAGCAGCCTAGGACAGGGGCATGTGAACACTGAAGCTTTCTTT
TRBJ2-2,TRBD1,.,TRBV12-5,CASGYYPGGAGGELFF,TGTGCTAGTGGTTATTATCCAGGGGGCGCAGGCGGGGAGCTGTTTTTT
TRBJ2-3,TRBD2,.,TRBV4-1,CASSKGSGGASDTQYF,TGCGCCAGCAGCAAAGGGAGCGGGGGGGCGTCGGATACGCAGTATTTT
TRBJ2-7,TRBD1,.,TRBV5-1,CASSRGTDTTQQYF,TGCGCCAGCAGCCGAGGGACAGACACTACGCAGCAGTACTTC
TRBJ1-3,TRBD1,.,TRBV5-1,CASSSGTGTLSGNTIYF,TGCGCCAGCAGCTCAGGGACAGGGACTCTCTCTGGAAACACCATATATTTT
TRBJ2-7,TRBD1,.,TRBV7-9,CASQGTGPSSYEQYF,TGTGCCAGCCAGGGGACAGGACCGAGCTCCTACGAGCAGTACTTC
TRBJ1-1,.,.,TRBV3-1/TRBV3-2,CASSQASTGLFTEAFF,TGTGCCAGCAGCCAAGCCTCCACAGGGTTATTTACTGAAGCTTTCTTT
TRBJ2-1,.,.,TRBV6-6,CASSNGEGQFF,TGTGCCAGCAGTAACGGGGAAGGGCAGTTCTTC
TRBJ1-2,.,.,TRBV9,CASSEDTGSYGYTF,TGTGCCAGCAGCGAAGATACAGGGAGCTATGGCTACACCTTC
TRBJ2-4,.,.,TRBV5-1,CASSPWTEKNIQYF,TGCGCCAGCAGCCCCTGGACAGAGAAAAACATTCAGTACTTC
TRBJ1-3,.,.,TRBV18,CASSPQQGGGNTIYF,TGTGCCAGCTCACCACAACAGGGTGGTGGAAACACCATATATTTT
TRBJ2-1,TRBD2,.,TRBV3-1/TRBV3-2,CASSQDLTSGYNEQFF,TGTGCCAGCAGCCAAGATTTGACTAGCGGTTACAATGAGCAGTTCTTC
TRBJ1-2,.,once,TRBV11-2,CASSGQPLRGYGYTF,TGTGCCAGCAGCGGACAGCCTTTAAGAGGCTATGGCTACACCTTC
TRBJ2-1,.,.,TRBV7-2,CASSLHRDNEQFF,TGTGCCAGCAGCTTGCACAGGGACAATGAGCAGTTCTTC
TRBJ2-5,.,few,TRBV6-5,CASGWAQETQYF,TGTGCCAGCGGGTGGGCCCAAGAGACCCAGTACTTC
TRBJ1-5,.,.,TRBV19,CASSMGQYSNQPQHF,TGTGCCAGTAGTATGGGGCAATATAGCAATCAGCCCCAGCATTTT
TRBJ2-2,TRBD2,.,TRBV23-1,CASSQSGGTVPYNTTGELFF,TGCGCCAGCAGTCAAAGCGGGGGGACAGTCCCCTATAATACCACCGGGGAGCTGTTTTTT
TRBJ2-6,TRBD1,.,TRBV19,CASRDRGGGGANVLTF,TGTGCCAGTCGGGACAGGGGTGGCGGTGGGGCCAACGTCCTGACTTTC
TRBJ1-1,TRBD1,.,TRBV29-1,CSVRGFGSTGVGEAFF,TGCAGCGTTAGGGGATTTGGATCGACAGGGGTTGGAGAAGCTTTCTTT